One sample yielded the 20 T cell receptor beta chains listed below, sequenced in a study of shared clonotypes between healthy human individuals. Produced via immunoSEQ multiplex PCR; TCRdb's table is partial and in-frame only. There are a few million clones in the sample; about 92% occur only once, and 0.39% lies in the top ten. The specimen sequenced was naive CD4+ T cells from PBMCs. Subset defined: CD45RA+ positively selected. Receptors were obtained from a man aged 18-30 years in good health. Some clones in this sample may be carry-over from other donors' samples.

V usage is TRBV6-1 and J usage is TRBJ2-4, with D unresolved. The CDR3 consists of 11 residues. V gave up 7 bases and J gave up 10 bases, with 11 bases separating them. Per the germline V gene, CDR1 is MNHNS and CDR2 is SASEGT. The CDR3 sequence is CASTPGEIQYF. CDR3 DNA: TGTGCCAGCACCCCAGGAGAAATTCAGTACTTC.

The V call is TRBV28, the J call TRBJ1-3, with a tentative D call TRBD1 (5 bases). Germline CDR1 MDHEN, CDR2 SYDVKM. V was clipped by 9 bases and J by 0 bases, with 21 bases between them. CDR3 length: 17 residues. CDR3 protein: CASISGRLENSGNTIYF. The CDR3, as DNA: TGTGCCAGTATATCGGGACGCTTAGAGAACTCTGGAAACACCATATATTTT.

This chain joins TRBV4-1 and TRBJ1-2; TRBD1 might be the D (6 bases). Germline loops: CDR1 MGHRA, CDR2 YSYEKL. V lost 3 bases to trimming and J lost 3 bases, with 11 bases between them. There are 14 residues in the CDR3. The CDR3 here is CASSHVQGYYGYTF. The CDR3, as DNA: TGCGCCAGCAGCCACGTACAGGGTTACTATGGCTACACCTTC.

V and J are TRBV6-5 and TRBJ1-2; maybe TRBD1 (6 bases). V was cut by 6 bases and J by 7 bases, with 15 bases left in between. The CDR3 is made up of 13 amino acids. In germline, CDR1 is MNHEY, CDR2 SVGAGI. The CDR3 region has the DNA TGTGCCAGCAGCGACGGGAGGGGGTTTGGCTACACCTTC. This sequence encodes CASSDGRGFGYTF.

This chain joins TRBV14 and TRBJ2-1; 8 bases match TRBD1. CDR1 and CDR2 (germline): SGHDN, FVKESK. With V trimmed by 4 bases and J by 4 bases, 12 bases remained unmatched. The CDR3 totals 17 residues. CDR3 residues: CASSPKVGQGPYNEQFF. The DNA of the CDR3 is TGTGCCAGCAGCCCTAAGGTTGGACAGGGTCCATACAATGAGCAGTTCTTC.

As for this clone: The sample holds other DNA sequences that translate to the same CDR3. The chain combines TRBV29-1 with TRBJ2-5; the match to TRBD1 covers 8 bases. This CDR3 has 13 amino acids. Per germline, CDR1 SQVTM and CDR2 ANQGSEA. V dropped 5 bases and J dropped 5; count of bases not matched to a gene: 7. The DNA for the CDR3 is TGCAGCGTTCTTCAGGGGGCCCGGGAGACCCAGTACTTC. Protein product: CSVLQGARETQYF.

The rearrangement uses TRBV7-3 and TRBJ2-1; tentatively, D is TRBD2 (6 bases). Trimming shortened V by 3 bases and J by 1 base, and 7 bases separated the two germline ends. Germline V gene lookup returns CDR1 SGHTA and CDR2 FQGTGA. The CDR3 runs 14 residues. CDR3 sequence reads: CASSFSGSYNEQFF. The CDR3 coding sequence is TGTGCCAGCAGCTTTAGCGGTTCCTACAATGAGCAGTTCTTC. Full variable domain (remainder filled in from reference TRBV7-3 and TRBJ2-1): GAGVSQTPSNKVTEKGKYVELRCDPISGHTALYWYRQSLGQGPEFLIYFQGTGAADDSGLPNDRFFAVRPEGSVSTLKIQRTERGDSAVYLCASSFSGSYNEQFFGPGTRLTVL.

V is TRBV27 and J is TRBJ1-5; D call uncertain. The CDR3 loop spans 13 amino acids. Between the trimmed V and J ends, which lost 3 bases and 2 bases, there was a span of 5 bases. The germline gives CDR1 MNHEY, CDR2 SMNVEV (reference sequence). The CDR3: CASSFLRNQPQHF. The CDR3 DNA reads TGTGCCAGCAGTTTTCTACGCAATCAGCCCCAGCATTTT.

This chain joins TRBV7-3 and TRBJ2-1; no firm D call. The germline gives CDR1 SGHTA, CDR2 FQGTGA. Between the trimmed V and J ends, which lost 5 bases and 10 bases, there was a span of 15 bases. The CDR3 sequence is 13 residues long. The CDR3: CASSPQPNLEQFF. The CDR3 DNA sequence: TGTGCCAGCAGCCCCCAGCCCAACCTCGAGCAGTTCTTC.

CDR3 in amino acids: CASSPGVPAGDTIYF. The CDR3 DNA is TGTGCCAGCTCACCAGGTGTACCGGCTGGGGACACCATATATTTT. The gene calls are TRBV18 and TRBJ1-3; D unresolved. Germline V lookup: CDR1 KGHSH, CDR2 LQKENI. This CDR3 spans 15 amino acids. Trimming stripped 2 bases from V and 8 bases from J, with 16 bases between.

This rearrangement joins TRBV7-2 to TRBJ2-7; D ambiguous. CDR1 and CDR2 from the germline V gene are SGHTA and FQGNSA. Trimming removed 7 bases at V and 2 bases at J, with 18 bases between. CDR3 length: 15 residues. The CDR3 region is CASTTAYVPAYEQYF. The CDR3 DNA is TGTGCCAGCACCACCGCATACGTCCCCGCCTACGAGCAGTACTTC.

The chain carries TRBV18 and TRBJ1-1; no clear D. The CDR3 extends over 16 amino acids. Germline CDR1 is KGHSH and CDR2 is LQKENI. V was cut by 2 bases and J by 2 bases, with 15 bases left in between. The CDR3 loop is CASSPSLGQANTEAFF. The CDR3 coding sequence is TGTGCCAGCTCACCATCTCTAGGGCAGGCTAACACTGAAGCTTTCTTT.

A note on this clone: At one of its ends the junction is not consistent with the germline gene, which may arise from a read error. The rearrangement joins TRBV19 to TRBJ2-7; 11 bases are shared with TRBD2. The CDR3 covers 15 residues. CDR1 and CDR2 from the germline V gene are LNHDA and SQIVND (reference sequence). The DNA for the CDR3 is TGTGCCAGTGGCAATAGCGGGAGGGCCTCCGACGAGCAGTACTTC. It codes for CASGNSGRASDEQYF.

The chain employs TRBV19 and TRBJ2-1; 10 bases map to TRBD2. Germline V gene sequence: CDR1 LNHDA, CDR2 SQIVND (reference sequence). The CDR3 extends over 15 amino acids. V dropped 8 bases and J dropped 5; count of bases not matched to a gene: 9. The CDR3 nucleotides are TGTGCCAGTTCAGAACTAGCGGGACTTGACAATGAGCAGTTCTTC. Translated, it gives CASSELAGLDNEQFF.

The chain uses TRBV5-1 and TRBJ2-3, with D perhaps matching TRBD2 (6 bases). Germline V lookup: CDR1 SGHRS, CDR2 YFSETQ. The V and J ends lost 0 bases and 2 bases respectively, with 13 bases between them. The CDR3 runs 16 residues. CDR3 nucleotide sequence: TGCGCCAGCAGCTTGGAAATTAGCGGTCACACAGATACGCAGTATTTT. It encodes CASSLEISGHTDTQYF.

As to this clone: Other DNA sequences of this sample code for an identical CDR3. CDR3 bases: TGTGCCAGCAGCTTTAGGGGAGATACGCAGTATTTT. It yields the protein CASSFRGDTQYF. The chain joins TRBV7-9 to TRBJ2-3, with D maybe TRBD1 (5 bases). Germline V gives CDR1 SEHNR, CDR2 FQNEAQ (reference sequence). This CDR3 has 12 residues. Trimming cost V 3 bases and J 5 bases, with 6 bases left between them.

The chain has TRBV4-1 and TRBJ1-4, with 10 nucleotides matching TRBD1. The junction had 3 bases not matched to a gene; V was cut back by 2 bases and J by 6 bases. The germline V gene encodes CDR1 MGHRA and CDR2 YSYEKL. The length of the CDR3 is 15 residues. CDR3 nucleotide sequence: TGCGCCAGCAGCCAAACCGGGACAGGGGATGAAAAACTGTTTTTT. Its protein is CASSQTGTGDEKLFF.

The CDR3 sequence: CASGRQGINIQYF. For the CDR3, the DNA is TGTGCCAGCGGCCGACAGGGGATAAACATTCAGTACTTC. The rearrangement links TRBV28 to TRBJ2-4; 8 bases agree with TRBD1. CDR1 and CDR2 (germline): MDHEN, SYDVKM. V dropped 8 bases and J dropped 6; count of bases not matched to a gene: 6. The CDR3 is 13 amino acids. The whole variable domain, remainder taken from reference TRBV28 and TRBJ2-4, is DVKVTQSSRYLVKRTGEKVFLECVQDMDHENMFWYRQDPGLGLRLIYFSYDVKMKEKGDIPEGYSVSREKKERFSLILESASTNQTSMYLCASGRQGINIQYFGAGTRLSVL.

The chain recombines TRBV11-2 with TRBJ2-7, with a possible D match to TRBD1 (5 bases). CDR1 and CDR2 (germline): SGHAT, FQNNGV. Trimming cost V 4 bases and J 2 bases, with 18 bases left between them. This CDR3 has 16 residues. The CDR3, as DNA: TGTGCCAGCAGCTCTCCTCGCGGACATAATACCTACGAGCAGTACTTC. Its protein is CASSSPRGHNTYEQYF.

This clone was observed a handful of times. The V and J genes are TRBV9 and TRBJ2-2; 7 nucleotides agree with TRBD2. Germline V gene sequence: CDR1 SGDLS, CDR2 YYNGEE. The CDR3 length is 19 residues. Trimming at V came to 2 bases and at J to 3 bases, leaving 16 bases not matched to a gene. CDR3 sequence: CASSVGRGRALEHTGELFF. CDR3 bases: TGTGCCAGCAGCGTTGGGCGAGGGAGGGCCCTCGAGCACACCGGGGAGCTGTTTTTT. The full variable domain, in which reference TRBV9 and TRBJ2-2 provide the parts outside the CDR3, is DSGVTQTPKHLITATGQRVTLRCSPRSGDLSVYWYQQSLDQGLQFLIQYYNGEERAKGNILERFSAQQFPDLHSELNLSSLELGDSALYFCASSVGRGRALEHTGELFFGEGSRLTVL.